This TCR beta chain is drawn from a study of Graves' ophthalmopathy and Graves' hyperthyroidism. V shed 3 bases, J shed 5 bases, and the junction held 3 bases outside the gene matches. The CDR3 totals 13 residues. Amplification from RNA transcripts yielded the TCR beta CDR3 regions. HTBI-primed first-round RT-PCR preceded second-round multiplex PCR. Via MiXCR, TCRdb re-called the multiplex PCR reads, giving one row per CDR3 protein. This table has about 620,000 distinct CDR3 sequences, 20% to 25% appearing once. This clonotype was seen many times. This chain joins TRBV12-3 or TRBV12-4 and TRBJ2-5; 7 bases agree with TRBD1. Sequencing was done on a sample of peripheral blood. This TCR derives from a young woman with stable Graves' hyperthyroidism. Some clones in this sample may be carry-over from other donors' samples. CDR3 nucleotide sequence: TGTGCCAGCAGTTTGCAGGGGGAGGAGACCCAGTACTTC. Protein product: CASSLQGEETQYF.